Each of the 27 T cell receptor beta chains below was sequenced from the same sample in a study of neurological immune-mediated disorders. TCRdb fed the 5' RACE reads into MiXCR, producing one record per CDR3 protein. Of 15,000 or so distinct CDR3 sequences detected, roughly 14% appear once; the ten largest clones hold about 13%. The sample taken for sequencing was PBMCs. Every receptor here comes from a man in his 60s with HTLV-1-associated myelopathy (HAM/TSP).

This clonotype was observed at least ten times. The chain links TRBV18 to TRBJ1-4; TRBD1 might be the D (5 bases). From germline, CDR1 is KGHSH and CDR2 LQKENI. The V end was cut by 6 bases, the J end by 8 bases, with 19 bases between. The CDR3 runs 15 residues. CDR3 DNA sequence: TGTGCCAGCTCGGTCTCGATAGAGGGGAGAGAAAAACTGTTTTTT. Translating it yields CASSVSIEGREKLFF. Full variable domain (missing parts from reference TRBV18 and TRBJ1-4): NAGVMQNPRHLVRRRGQEARLRCSPMKGHSHVYWYRQLPEEGLKFMVYLQKENIIDESGMPKERFSAEFPKEGPSILRIQQVVRGDSAAYFCASSVSIEGREKLFFGSGTQLSVL.

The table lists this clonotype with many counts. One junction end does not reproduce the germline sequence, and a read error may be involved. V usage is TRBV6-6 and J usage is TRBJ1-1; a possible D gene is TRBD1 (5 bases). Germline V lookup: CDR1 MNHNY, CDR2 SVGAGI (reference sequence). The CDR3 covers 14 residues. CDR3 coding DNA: TGTGCCAGCAGTAAGACAGTTGTGAAGACTGAAGCTTTCTTT. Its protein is CASSKTVVKTEAFF.

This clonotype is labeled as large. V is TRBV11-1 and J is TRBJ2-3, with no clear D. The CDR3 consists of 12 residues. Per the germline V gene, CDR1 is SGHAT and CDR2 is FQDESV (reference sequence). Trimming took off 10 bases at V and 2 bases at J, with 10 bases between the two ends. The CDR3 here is CATGPFTDTQYF. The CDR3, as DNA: TGTGCCACCGGGCCTTTCACAGATACGCAGTATTTT.

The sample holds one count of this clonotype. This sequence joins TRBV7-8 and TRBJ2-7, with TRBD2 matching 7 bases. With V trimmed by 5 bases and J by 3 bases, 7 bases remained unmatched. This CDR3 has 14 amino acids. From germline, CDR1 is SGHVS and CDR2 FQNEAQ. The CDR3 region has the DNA TGTGCCAGCAGCCCGTTATCGGGGGGCTACGAGCAGTACTTC. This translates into CASSPLSGGYEQYF.

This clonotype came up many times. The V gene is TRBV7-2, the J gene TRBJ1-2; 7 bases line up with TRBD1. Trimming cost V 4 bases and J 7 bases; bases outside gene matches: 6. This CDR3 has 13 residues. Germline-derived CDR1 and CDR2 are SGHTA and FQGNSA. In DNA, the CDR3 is TGTGCCAGCAGCTACCGGGACAGCAGTGGCTACACCTTC. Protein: CASSYRDSSGYTF.

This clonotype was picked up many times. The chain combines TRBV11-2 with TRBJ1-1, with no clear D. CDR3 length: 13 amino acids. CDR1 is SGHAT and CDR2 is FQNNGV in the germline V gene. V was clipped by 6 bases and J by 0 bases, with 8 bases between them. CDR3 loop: CASSQGLNTEAFF. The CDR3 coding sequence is TGTGCCAGCAGTCAAGGACTGAACACTGAAGCTTTCTTT.

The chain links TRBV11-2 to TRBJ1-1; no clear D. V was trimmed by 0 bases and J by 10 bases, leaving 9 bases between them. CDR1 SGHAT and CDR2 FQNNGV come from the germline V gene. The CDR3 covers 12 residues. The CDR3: CASSLDPVAAFF. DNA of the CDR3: TGTGCCAGCAGCTTAGACCCGGTAGCAGCTTTCTTT. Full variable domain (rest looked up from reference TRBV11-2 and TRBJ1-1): EAGVAQSPRYKIIEKRQSVAFWCNPISGHATLYWYQQILGQGPKLLIQFQNNGVVDDSQLPKDRFSAERLKGVDSTLKIQPAKLEDSAVYLCASSLDPVAAFFGQGTRLTVV.

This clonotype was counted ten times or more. The CDR3 protein is CASSPGTGGYGYTF. CDR3 DNA sequence: TGTGCCAGCTCACCAGGGACAGGGGGCTATGGCTACACCTTC. V is TRBV18 and J is TRBJ1-2, with 11 bases fitting TRBD1. This CDR3 has 14 amino acids. The germline gives CDR1 KGHSH, CDR2 LQKENI. Trimming cost V 2 bases and J 4 bases; bases outside gene matches: 0.

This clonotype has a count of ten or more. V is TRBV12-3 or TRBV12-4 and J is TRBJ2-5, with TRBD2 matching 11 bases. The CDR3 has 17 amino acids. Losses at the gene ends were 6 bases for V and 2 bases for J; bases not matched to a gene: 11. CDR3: CASSQIHGTSGQETQYF. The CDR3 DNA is TGTGCCAGCAGCCAAATTCACGGGACTAGCGGACAAGAGACCCAGTACTTC.

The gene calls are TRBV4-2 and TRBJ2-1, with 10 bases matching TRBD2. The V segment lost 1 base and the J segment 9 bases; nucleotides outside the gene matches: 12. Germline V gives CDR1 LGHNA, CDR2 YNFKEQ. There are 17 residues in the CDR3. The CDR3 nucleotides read TGTGCCAGCAGCCAAGGAGTAGCGGGGGGTCCTAGTACTGAGCAGTTCTTC. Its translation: CASSQGVAGGPSTEQFF.

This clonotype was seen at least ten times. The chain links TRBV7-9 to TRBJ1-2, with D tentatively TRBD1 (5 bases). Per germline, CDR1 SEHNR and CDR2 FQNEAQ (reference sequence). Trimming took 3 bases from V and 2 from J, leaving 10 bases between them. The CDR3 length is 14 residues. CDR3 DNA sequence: TGTGCCAGCAGCTTTGGCAGGGTGAACTATGGCTACACCTTC. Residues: CASSFGRVNYGYTF.

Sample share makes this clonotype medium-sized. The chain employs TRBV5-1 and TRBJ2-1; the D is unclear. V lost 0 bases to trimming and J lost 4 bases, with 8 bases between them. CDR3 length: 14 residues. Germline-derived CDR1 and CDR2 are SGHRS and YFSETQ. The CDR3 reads CASSLGQEYNEQFF. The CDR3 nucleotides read TGCGCCAGCAGCTTGGGGCAGGAGTACAATGAGCAGTTCTTC. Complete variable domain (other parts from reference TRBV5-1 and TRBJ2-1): KAGVTQTPRYLIKTRGQQVTLSCSPISGHRSVSWYQQTPGQGLQFLFEYFSETQRNKGNFPGRFSGRQFSNSRSEMNVSTLELGDSALYLCASSLGQEYNEQFFGPGTRLTVL.

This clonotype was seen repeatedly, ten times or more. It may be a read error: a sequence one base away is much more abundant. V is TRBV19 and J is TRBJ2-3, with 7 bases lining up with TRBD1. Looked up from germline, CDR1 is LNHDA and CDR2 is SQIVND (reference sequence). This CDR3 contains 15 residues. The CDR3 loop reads CVSSPRDRGTDTQYF. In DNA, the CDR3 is TGTGTCAGTAGCCCCCGCGACAGGGGCACAGATACGCAGTATTTT.

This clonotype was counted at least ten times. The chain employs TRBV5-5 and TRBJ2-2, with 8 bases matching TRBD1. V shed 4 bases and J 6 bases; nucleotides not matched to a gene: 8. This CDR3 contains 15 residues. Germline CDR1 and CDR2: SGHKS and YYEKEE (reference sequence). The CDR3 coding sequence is TGTGCCAGCAGCCGTATTCCAGGGGGCCCCGGGGAGCTGTTTTTT. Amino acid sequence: CASSRIPGGPGELFF.

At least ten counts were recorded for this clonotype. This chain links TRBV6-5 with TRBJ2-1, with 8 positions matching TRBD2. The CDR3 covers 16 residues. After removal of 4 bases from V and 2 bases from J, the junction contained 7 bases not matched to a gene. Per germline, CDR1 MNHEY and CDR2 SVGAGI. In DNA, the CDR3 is TGTGCCAGCAGTTCCCAACTAGCGGCGGCCTACAATGAGCAGTTCTTC. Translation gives CASSSQLAAAYNEQFF.

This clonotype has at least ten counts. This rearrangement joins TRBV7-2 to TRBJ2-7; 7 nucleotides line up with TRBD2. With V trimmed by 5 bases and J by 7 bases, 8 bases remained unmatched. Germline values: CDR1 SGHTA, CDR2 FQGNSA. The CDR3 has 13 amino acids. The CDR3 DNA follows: TGTGCCAGCAGCCCGAGGACTAGAGGGGAGCAGTACTTC. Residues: CASSPRTRGEQYF.

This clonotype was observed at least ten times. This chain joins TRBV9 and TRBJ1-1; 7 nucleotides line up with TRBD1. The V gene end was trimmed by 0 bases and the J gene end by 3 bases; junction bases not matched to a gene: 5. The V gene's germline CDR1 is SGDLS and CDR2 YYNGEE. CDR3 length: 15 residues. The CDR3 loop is CASSVGQGGHTEAFF. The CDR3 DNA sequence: TGTGCCAGCAGCGTAGGGCAGGGGGGGCACACTGAAGCTTTCTTT.

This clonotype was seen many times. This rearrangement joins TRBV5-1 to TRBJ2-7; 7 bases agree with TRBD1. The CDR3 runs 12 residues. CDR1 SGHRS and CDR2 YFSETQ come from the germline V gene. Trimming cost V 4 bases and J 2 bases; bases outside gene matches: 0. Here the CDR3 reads CASSRGPYEQYF. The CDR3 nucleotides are TGCGCCAGCAGCAGGGGGCCCTACGAGCAGTACTTC.

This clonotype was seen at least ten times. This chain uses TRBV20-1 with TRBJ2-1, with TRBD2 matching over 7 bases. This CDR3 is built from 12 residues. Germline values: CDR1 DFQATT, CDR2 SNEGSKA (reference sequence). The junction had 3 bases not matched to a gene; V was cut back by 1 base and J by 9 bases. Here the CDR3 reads CSARGLAREQFF. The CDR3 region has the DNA TGCAGTGCTAGAGGACTAGCCCGTGAGCAGTTCTTC.

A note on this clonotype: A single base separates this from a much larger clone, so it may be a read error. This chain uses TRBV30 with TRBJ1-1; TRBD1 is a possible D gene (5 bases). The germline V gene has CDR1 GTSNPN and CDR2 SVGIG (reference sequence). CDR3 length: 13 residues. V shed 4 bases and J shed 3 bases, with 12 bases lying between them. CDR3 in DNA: TGTGCCTGGAACCGGGGGTCGGACACTGAAGCTTTCTTT. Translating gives CAWNRGSDTEAFF.

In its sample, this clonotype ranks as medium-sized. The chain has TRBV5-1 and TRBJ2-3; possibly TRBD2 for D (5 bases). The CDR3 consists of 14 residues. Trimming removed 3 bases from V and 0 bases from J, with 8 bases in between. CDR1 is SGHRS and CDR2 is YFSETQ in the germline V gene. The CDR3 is CASSSDWSTDTQYF. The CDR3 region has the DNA TGCGCCAGCAGCTCGGACTGGAGCACAGATACGCAGTATTTT.

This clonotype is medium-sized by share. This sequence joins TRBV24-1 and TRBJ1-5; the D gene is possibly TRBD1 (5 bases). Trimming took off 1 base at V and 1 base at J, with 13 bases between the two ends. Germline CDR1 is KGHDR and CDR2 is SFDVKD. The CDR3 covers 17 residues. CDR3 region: CATSDLGRGISNQPQHF. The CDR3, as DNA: TGTGCCACCAGTGATTTAGGAAGGGGTATCAGCAATCAGCCCCAGCATTTT.

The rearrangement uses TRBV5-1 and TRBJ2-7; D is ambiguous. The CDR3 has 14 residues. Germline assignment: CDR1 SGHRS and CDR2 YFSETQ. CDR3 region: CYSSFGQQTNEQYF. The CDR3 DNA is TGCTACAGTAGCTTTGGCCAGCAGACCAACGAGCAGTACTTC.

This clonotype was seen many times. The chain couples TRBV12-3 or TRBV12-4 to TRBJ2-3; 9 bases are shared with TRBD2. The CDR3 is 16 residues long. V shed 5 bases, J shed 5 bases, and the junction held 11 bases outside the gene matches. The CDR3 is CASSRDRTSVEDTQYF. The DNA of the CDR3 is TGTGCCAGCAGTCGAGACAGGACTAGCGTTGAAGATACGCAGTATTTT.

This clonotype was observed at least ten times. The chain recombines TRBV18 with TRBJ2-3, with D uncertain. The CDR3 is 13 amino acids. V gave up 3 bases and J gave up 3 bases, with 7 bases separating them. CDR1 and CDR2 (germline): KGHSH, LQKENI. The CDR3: CASSPSITDTQYF. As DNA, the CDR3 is TGTGCCAGCTCACCCAGCATAACAGATACGCAGTATTTT.

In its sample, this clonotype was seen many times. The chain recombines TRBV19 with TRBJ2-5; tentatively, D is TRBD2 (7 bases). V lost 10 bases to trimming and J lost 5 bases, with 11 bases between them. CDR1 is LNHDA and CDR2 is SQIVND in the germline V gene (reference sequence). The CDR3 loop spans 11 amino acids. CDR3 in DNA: TGTGCCACCAGGGGAGGGGAGACCCAGTACTTC. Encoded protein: CATRGGETQYF.

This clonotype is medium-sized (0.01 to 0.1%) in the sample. The CDR3 DNA sequence: TGTGCCAGCAGCCAGTCTCCGAGCCCCACAGATACGCAGTATTTT. Translated, it gives CASSQSPSPTDTQYF. V usage is TRBV4-2 and J usage is TRBJ2-3; unclear D gene. The CDR3 totals 15 residues. V was trimmed by 3 bases and J by 2 bases, leaving 12 bases between them. Germline loops: CDR1 LGHNA, CDR2 YNFKEQ.